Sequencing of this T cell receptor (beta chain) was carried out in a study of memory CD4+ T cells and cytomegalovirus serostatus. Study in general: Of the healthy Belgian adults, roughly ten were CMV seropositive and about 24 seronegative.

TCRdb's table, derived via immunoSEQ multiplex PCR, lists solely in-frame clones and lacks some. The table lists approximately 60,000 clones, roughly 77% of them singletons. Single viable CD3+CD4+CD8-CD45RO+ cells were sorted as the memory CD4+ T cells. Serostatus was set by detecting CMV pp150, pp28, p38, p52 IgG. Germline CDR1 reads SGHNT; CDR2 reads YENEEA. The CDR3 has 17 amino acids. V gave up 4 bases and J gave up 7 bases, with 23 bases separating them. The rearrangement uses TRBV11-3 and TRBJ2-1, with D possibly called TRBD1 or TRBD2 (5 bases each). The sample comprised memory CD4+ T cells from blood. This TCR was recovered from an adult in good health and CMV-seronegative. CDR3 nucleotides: TGTGCCAGCAGCTCAGGTGAGGGGCTTCGCTTAGGAAATGAGCAGTTCTTC. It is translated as CASSSGEGLRLGNEQFF.